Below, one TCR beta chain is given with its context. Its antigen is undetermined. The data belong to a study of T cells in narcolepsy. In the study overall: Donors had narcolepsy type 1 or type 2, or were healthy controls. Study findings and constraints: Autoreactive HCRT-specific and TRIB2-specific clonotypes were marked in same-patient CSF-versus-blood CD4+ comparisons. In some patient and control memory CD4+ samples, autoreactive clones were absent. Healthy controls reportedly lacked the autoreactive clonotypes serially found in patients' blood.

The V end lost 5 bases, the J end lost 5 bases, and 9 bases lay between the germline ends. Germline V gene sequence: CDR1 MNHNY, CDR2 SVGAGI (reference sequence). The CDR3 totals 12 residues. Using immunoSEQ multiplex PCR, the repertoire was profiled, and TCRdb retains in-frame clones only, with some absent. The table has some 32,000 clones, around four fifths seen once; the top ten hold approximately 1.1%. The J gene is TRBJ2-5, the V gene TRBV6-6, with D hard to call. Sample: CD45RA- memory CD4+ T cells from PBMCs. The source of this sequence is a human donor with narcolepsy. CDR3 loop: CASSNPRETQYF. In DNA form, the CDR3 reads TGTGCCAGCAGTAATCCGCGGGAGACCCAGTACTTC.